This T cell receptor (beta chain) is from a study of read filtering for tumor transcriptome and immune sequencing. Study background: Among patients, approximately 17 were male and some 15 female, aged 47 to 80 (mean about 69).

Bone marrow was sampled from every patient at the time of active disease. Molecular barcoded adaptors covering alpha/delta and beta/gamma chains were used on roughly 400 ng RNA. TCRdb re-analysed the reads in MiXCR, keeping a single row per CDR3 protein. The sample carries around 140,000 distinct CDR3 sequences, roughly 13% recorded once. The CDR3 sequence is 11 residues long. V was cut by 11 bases and J by 2 bases, with 9 bases left in between. The germline V gene has CDR1 SGHVS and CDR2 FNYEAQ. The gene calls are TRBV7-6 and TRBJ1-1; unclear D gene. The source of this sequence is a donor over 35 with multiple myeloma. The sample taken for sequencing was a population of CD138-negative cells sorted from bone marrow. The CDR3 DNA sequence: TGTGCCTGCGGGAAAAACACTGAAGCTTTCTTT. Encoded protein: CACGKNTEAFF.